This T cell receptor (beta chain) was sequenced for a study of blood T cell repertoires in COVID-19. Study context: Samples representing acute and convalescent COVID-19 were sourced from the United States, Italy and Spain. PBMCs, B-cell-depleted T cells, or T cells provided the cDNA or gDNA that made up the material.

The germline V gene has CDR1 MRHNA and CDR2 SNTAGT. CDR3 length: 13 residues. Between the trimmed V and J ends, which lost 4 bases and 3 bases, there was a span of 9 bases. This clone was recorded once. Per the study methods: Amplification from reference gene primers served as the basis for estimated nucleated cell counts. Sequenced by immunoSEQ multiplex PCR; TCRdb stores in-frame clones only, minus some. V, J and clone size are taken as reported in that table, and D and trimming were inferred from the DNA itself. The sample lists about 190,000 clones; 70% to 85% were seen once. This TCR came from a woman in her twenties or thirties with acute or convalescent COVID-19. Sequenced: peripheral blood. The V and J genes are TRBV6-4 and TRBJ1-1; D not certain. This CDR3 is CASSATYDTEAFF. The CDR3, as DNA: TGTGCCAGCAGTGCCACTTACGACACTGAAGCTTTCTTT.